These 9 T cell receptor beta chains were sequenced from one sample in a study of blood T cell repertoires in COVID-19. Assay used: immunoSEQ multiplex PCR; TCRdb lists only in-frame clones, some missing. The sample shows over 150,000 clones, approximately 84% of them seen only once. Sequencing input: peripheral blood. These TCRs come from a woman in her fifties or sixties with COVID-19, enrolled during active disease.

V usage is TRBV2 and J usage is TRBJ1-1, with 8 bases that match TRBD1. J gave up 2 bases and V 10 bases, and 3 bases lay outside the gene matches. The germline gives CDR1 SNHLY, CDR2 FYNNEI. The CDR3 runs 12 residues. CDR3 sequence: CAITGGNTEAFF. For the CDR3, the DNA is TGTGCCATAACAGGGGGTAACACTGAAGCTTTCTTT.

V usage is TRBV18 and J usage is TRBJ2-2; D is uncertain. V was pared by 3 bases and J by 5 bases, with 7 bases between. This CDR3 is 13 amino acids long. The germline V gene encodes CDR1 KGHSH and CDR2 LQKENI. CDR3 sequence: CASSPQKTGELFF. CDR3 nucleotides: TGTGCCAGCTCACCGCAGAAGACCGGGGAGCTGTTTTTT.

The rearrangement joins TRBV11-1 to TRBJ1-6, with D perhaps matching TRBD1 (6 bases). The CDR3 is made up of 15 amino acids. Per germline, CDR1 SGHAT and CDR2 FQDESV (reference sequence). The ends were cut back, 7 bases at V and 3 bases at J, with 13 bases in the middle. CDR3 nucleotides: TGTGCCAGCACGGCCCAAGGGGGCTATAATTCACCCCTCCACTTT. This sequence encodes CASTAQGGYNSPLHF.

The gene calls are TRBV5-4 and TRBJ1-5; D remains unclear. V lost 0 bases to trimming and J lost 2 bases, with 9 bases between them. CDR1 SGHNT and CDR2 YYREEE come from the germline V gene (reference sequence). This CDR3 spans 15 amino acids. The chain's CDR3 is CASSLAPGGNQPQHF. The DNA of the CDR3 is TGTGCCAGCAGCTTGGCCCCGGGTGGCAATCAGCCCCAGCATTTT. Complete variable domain (other parts from reference TRBV5-4 and TRBJ1-5): ETGVTQSPTHLIKTRGQQVTLRCSSQSGHNTVSWYQQALGQGPQFIFQYYREEENGRGNFPPRFSGLQFPNYSSELNVNALELDDSALYLCASSLAPGGNQPQHFGDGTRLSIL.

The V and J genes are TRBV6-6 and TRBJ1-4; D gene unclear. CDR3 length: 13 amino acids. The germline V gene encodes CDR1 MNHNY and CDR2 SVGAGI (reference sequence). V lost 6 bases and J 8 bases, leaving 13 bases between the germline ends. The CDR3 DNA sequence: TGTGCCAGCAGACCCGAGACTGGGGAAAAACTGTTTTTT. It encodes CASRPETGEKLFF.

The chain couples TRBV3-1 (or the pseudogene TRBV3-2) to TRBJ1-5; no clear D. V shed 1 base and J shed 4 bases, with 5 bases lying between them. Germline CDR1 and CDR2: LGHDT and YNNKEL (reference sequence). CDR3 size: 13 residues. DNA for the CDR3: TGTGCCAGCAGCCAAGGCACTAATCAGCCCCAGCATTTT. Its protein is CASSQGTNQPQHF.

This chain links TRBV6-5 with TRBJ2-5; D is perhaps TRBD1 (7 bases). Trimming took 7 bases from V and 5 from J, leaving 14 bases between them. Germline V gene lookup returns CDR1 MNHEY and CDR2 SVGAGI. The CDR3 extends over 13 amino acids. The CDR3 reads CASTRQGGETQYF. The DNA for the CDR3 is TGTGCCAGCACCCGACAGGGAGGCGAGACCCAGTACTTC.

V is TRBV12-5 and J is TRBJ1-5; no definite D call. Germline lookup yields CDR1 LGHNT and CDR2 FRNRAP. V was clipped by 1 base and J by 4 bases, with 8 bases between them. This CDR3 has 14 residues. CDR3: CASGLGSRNQPQHF. Written as DNA, the CDR3 is TGTGCTAGTGGTTTGGGGAGTAGGAATCAGCCCCAGCATTTT.

The chain has TRBV5-6 and TRBJ1-1, with D hard to call. The length of the CDR3 is 14 residues. The germline V gene has CDR1 SGHDT and CDR2 YYEEEE. Trimming left V 5 bases short and J 0 bases short, with 11 bases between. CDR3 protein: CASRRGLMNTEAFF. As DNA, the CDR3 is TGTGCCAGCAGGCGCGGACTCATGAACACTGAAGCTTTCTTT.